What follows are 2 T cell receptor beta chains derived from one specimen sequenced in a study of cytomegalovirus exposure and HLA in healthy donors (dated by TCRdb to the late 2010s). Library construction relied on the immunoSEQ multiplex PCR assay. In its TCRdb copy, this immuneACCESS table keeps in-frame sequences only and misses some clones. Where compared with another copy, unresolved V genes explain less than half of these, and the others have no known cause. This sample gives roughly 120,000 clones in total; roughly nine tenths of them show up just once. Over 3% of the sample is in the top ten clones. Sequenced input: PBMCs. The source of these receptors is a man younger than 45 in good health and CMV-seronegative.

The CDR3 nucleotides read TGTGCCAGCAGCAAAGTCAGCGACAGGGGAGGCAATCAGCCCCAGCATTTT. Translating gives CASSKVSDRGGNQPQHF. The chain recombines TRBV21-1 with TRBJ1-5; TRBD1 is the table's D call, not checked against the DNA. TRBV21-1 is annotated as a pseudogene. The CDR3 sequence is 17 residues long.

J is TRBJ2-5 and V is TRBV27, with D possibly being TRBD2 (5 bases). Looked up from germline, CDR1 is MNHEY and CDR2 is SMNVEV (reference sequence). This CDR3 contains 13 residues. Between the trimmed V and J ends, which lost 3 bases and 5 bases, there was a span of 10 bases. The CDR3 region has the DNA TGTGCCAGCAGTTTTGGACTGCGGGAGACCCAGTACTTC. This encodes CASSFGLRETQYF.